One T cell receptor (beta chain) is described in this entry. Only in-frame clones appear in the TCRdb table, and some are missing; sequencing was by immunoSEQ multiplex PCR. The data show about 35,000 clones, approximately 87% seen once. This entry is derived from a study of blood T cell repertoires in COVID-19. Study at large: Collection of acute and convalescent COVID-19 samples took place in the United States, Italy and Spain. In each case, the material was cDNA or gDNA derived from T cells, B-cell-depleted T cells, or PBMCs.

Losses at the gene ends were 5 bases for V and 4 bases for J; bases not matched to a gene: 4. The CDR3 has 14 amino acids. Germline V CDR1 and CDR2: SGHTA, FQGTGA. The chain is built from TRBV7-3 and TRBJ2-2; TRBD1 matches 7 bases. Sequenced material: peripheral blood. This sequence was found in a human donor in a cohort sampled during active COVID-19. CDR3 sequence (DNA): TGTGCCAGCAGCCCTGGGACAGTCACCGGGGAGCTGTTTTTT. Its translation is CASSPGTVTGELFF.